These 10 T cell receptor beta chains share one sample of origin, sequenced in a study of T cells expressing NK-cell markers. TCRdb re-called the 5' RACE reads; every CDR3 protein appears as one record, without DNA. With around 14,000 distinct CDR3 sequences in the sample, the ten largest clones hold around 60%. The sequenced sample was blood T cells: a sorted CD56 or NKG2C T cell subset, CD4+ or CD8+ T cells, or bulk PBMC T cells (not recorded which). These receptor sequences come from a man aged 18-69 years in good health.

V is TRBV27 and J is TRBJ2-1; TCRdb lists TRBD1, though no DNA is available to test this call. From germline, CDR1 is MNHEY and CDR2 SMNVEV (reference sequence). The CDR3 extends over 14 amino acids. The chain's CDR3 is CASSLSTGRNEQFF.

This chain connects TRBV6-5 to TRBJ1-1. This CDR3 region has 12 residues. Germline-derived CDR1 and CDR2 are MNHEY and SVGAGI. The CDR3 region is CASSQTNTEAFF.

This CDR3 is CSARVGEKLFF. This rearrangement joins TRBV20-1 to TRBJ1-4. Germline lookup yields CDR1 DFQATT and CDR2 SNEGSKA (reference sequence). This CDR3 has 11 residues.

The CDR3 spells CSAASSYEQYF. The V and J genes are TRBV29-1 and TRBJ2-7. CDR3 size: 11 residues. The germline gives CDR1 SQVTM, CDR2 ANQGSEA.

The chain has TRBV12-3 or TRBV12-4 and TRBJ2-1. CDR3 length: 11 amino acids. The CDR3 loop is CASSSGNEQFF.

Here the CDR3 reads CASSHGQGGYEQYF. This rearrangement joins TRBV6-1 to TRBJ2-7; absent DNA, TCRdb's TRBD1 call cannot be checked. CDR1 MNHNS and CDR2 SASEGT come from the germline V gene. The CDR3 runs 14 residues.

The chain carries TRBV5-1 and TRBJ1-1. The CDR3 is made up of 14 amino acids. Germline assignment: CDR1 SGHRS and CDR2 YFSETQ. The CDR3: CASSAGLREPEAFF.

The CDR3 sequence is CASRNPGQGWSGELFF. This chain uses TRBV5-1 with TRBJ2-2; without DNA, the TCRdb call of TRBD1 cannot be checked. This CDR3 has 16 residues. Per the germline V gene, CDR1 is SGHRS and CDR2 is YFSETQ.

CDR3 in amino acids: CASSPSRISGNTIYF. This rearrangement joins TRBV3-1 to TRBJ1-3. This CDR3 spans 15 amino acids. CDR1 LGHDT and CDR2 YNNKEL come from the germline V gene (reference sequence).

The chain is built from TRBV4-2 and TRBJ1-6. Germline V CDR1 and CDR2: LGHNA, YNFKEQ. This CDR3 has 15 amino acids. CDR3 amino acids: CASSFPAGYNSPLHF.